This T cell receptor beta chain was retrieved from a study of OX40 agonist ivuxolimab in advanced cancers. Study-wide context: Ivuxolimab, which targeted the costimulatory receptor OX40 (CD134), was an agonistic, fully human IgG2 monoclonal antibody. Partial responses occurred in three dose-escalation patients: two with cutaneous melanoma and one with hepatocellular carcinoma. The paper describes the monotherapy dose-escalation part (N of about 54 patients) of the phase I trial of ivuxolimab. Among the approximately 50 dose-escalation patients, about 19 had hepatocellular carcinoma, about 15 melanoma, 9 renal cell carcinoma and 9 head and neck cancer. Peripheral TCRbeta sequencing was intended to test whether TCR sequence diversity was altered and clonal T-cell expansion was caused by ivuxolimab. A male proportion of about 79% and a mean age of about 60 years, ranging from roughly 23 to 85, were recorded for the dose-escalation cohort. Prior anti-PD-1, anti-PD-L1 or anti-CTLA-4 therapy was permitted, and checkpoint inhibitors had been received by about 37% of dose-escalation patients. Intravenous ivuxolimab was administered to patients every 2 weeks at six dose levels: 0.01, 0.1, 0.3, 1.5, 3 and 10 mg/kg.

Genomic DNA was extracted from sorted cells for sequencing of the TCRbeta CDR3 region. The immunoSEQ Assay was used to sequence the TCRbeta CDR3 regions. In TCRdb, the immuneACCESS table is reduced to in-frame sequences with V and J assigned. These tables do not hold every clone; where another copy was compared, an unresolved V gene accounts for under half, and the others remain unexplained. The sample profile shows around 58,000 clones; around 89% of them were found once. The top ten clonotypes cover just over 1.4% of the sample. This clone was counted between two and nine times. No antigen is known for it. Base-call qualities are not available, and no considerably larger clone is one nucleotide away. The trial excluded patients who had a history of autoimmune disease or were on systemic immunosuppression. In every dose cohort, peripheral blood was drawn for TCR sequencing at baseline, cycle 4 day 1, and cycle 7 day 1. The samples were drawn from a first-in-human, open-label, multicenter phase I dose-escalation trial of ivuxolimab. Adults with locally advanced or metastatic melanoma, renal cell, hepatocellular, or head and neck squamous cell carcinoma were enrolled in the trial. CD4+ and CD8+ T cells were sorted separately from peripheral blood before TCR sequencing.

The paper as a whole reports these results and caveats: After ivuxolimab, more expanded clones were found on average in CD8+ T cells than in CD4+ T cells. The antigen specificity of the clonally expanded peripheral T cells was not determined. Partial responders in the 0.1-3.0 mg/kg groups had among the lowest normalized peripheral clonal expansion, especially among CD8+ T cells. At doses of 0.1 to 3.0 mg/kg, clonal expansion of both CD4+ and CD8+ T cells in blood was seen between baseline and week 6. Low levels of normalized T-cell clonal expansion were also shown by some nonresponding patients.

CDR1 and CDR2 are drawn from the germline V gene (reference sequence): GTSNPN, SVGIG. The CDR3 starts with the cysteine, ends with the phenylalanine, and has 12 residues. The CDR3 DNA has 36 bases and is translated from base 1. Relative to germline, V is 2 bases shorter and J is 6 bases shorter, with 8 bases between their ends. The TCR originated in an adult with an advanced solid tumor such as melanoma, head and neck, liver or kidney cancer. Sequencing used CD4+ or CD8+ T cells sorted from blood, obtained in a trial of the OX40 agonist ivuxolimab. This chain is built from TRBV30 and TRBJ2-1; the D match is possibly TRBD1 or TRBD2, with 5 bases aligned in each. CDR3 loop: CAWSNGGNEQFF. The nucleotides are TGTGCCTGGAGTAATGGGGGCAATGAGCAGTTCTTC. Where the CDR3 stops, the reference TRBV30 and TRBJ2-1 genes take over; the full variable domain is SQTIHQWPATLVQPVGSPLSLECTVEGTSNPNLYWYRQAAGRGLQLLFYSVGIGQISSEVPQNLSASRPQDRQFILSSKKLLLSDSGFYLCAWSNGGNEQFFGPGTRLTVL.